These 13 T cell receptor beta chains came from one sample sequenced in a study of shared clonotypes between healthy human individuals. The protocol was immunoSEQ multiplex PCR, while the TCRdb copy is restricted to in-frame clones and leaves out a portion. The data show 1.5 million to 2.5 million clones, about 95% seen once. Positively selected for CCR7, the CD45RO-negative cells used as naive CD8 cells excluded terminally differentiated effector memory CD45RA+ cells. The material sequenced was naive CD8+ T cells sorted from blood. These receptor sequences come from a man aged 18 to 29 in good health.

The chain joins TRBV27 to TRBJ2-3; 8 bases agree with TRBD2. Germline V gene lookup returns CDR1 MNHEY and CDR2 SMNVEV (reference sequence). This CDR3 has 14 amino acids. V lost 7 bases and J lost 4; bases outside the gene matches: 7. CDR3 amino acids: CASIGREVADTQYF. The CDR3 coding sequence is TGTGCCAGCATCGGGAGGGAGGTTGCAGATACGCAGTATTTT.

Points on this clone: Other DNA sequences in this sample translate to the same CDR3. This rearrangement joins TRBV19 to TRBJ1-1, with a tentative D call TRBD1 (6 bases). Trimming left V 6 bases short and J 4 bases short, with 12 bases between. The CDR3 length is 13 residues. CDR1 and CDR2 (germline): LNHDA, SQIVND (reference sequence). This chain's CDR3 is CASSQGGITEAFF. The CDR3 coding sequence is TGTGCCAGTAGCCAAGGGGGAATCACTGAAGCTTTCTTT.

The chain combines TRBV11-3 with TRBJ1-1, with D unclear. The germline V gene encodes CDR1 SGHNT and CDR2 YENEEA. CDR3 size: 15 residues. Deletions cut 1 base from V and 5 bases from J, with 14 bases between. CDR3 sequence (DNA): TGTGCCAGCAGCTTAGGATTCGGGGAATCAACTGAAGCTTTCTTT. This encodes CASSLGFGESTEAFF.

V usage is TRBV10-1 and J usage is TRBJ2-2; 8 bases line up with TRBD2. Germline-derived CDR1 and CDR2 are WNHNN and SYGVQD (reference sequence). The V and J ends lost 5 bases and 0 bases, in that order; junction bases with no gene match: 8. The CDR3 covers 17 residues. CDR3 bases: TGCGCCAGCAGTCATCCTCCTAGCGGGTCGAACACCGGGGAGCTGTTTTTT. Residues: CASSHPPSGSNTGELFF.

V gene TRBV13 combines with J gene TRBJ2-1; D gene unclear. The V gene lost 4 bases and the J gene lost 5 bases, with 6 bases spanning the gap. This CDR3 comprises 12 residues. The germline gives CDR1 PRHDT, CDR2 FYEKMQ (reference sequence). CDR3 in DNA: TGTGCCAGCAGCTCTAATAACAATGAGCAGTTCTTC. Amino acids: CASSSNNNEQFF.

This chain uses TRBV9 with TRBJ1-2; D perhaps matches TRBD1 (6 bases). The length of the CDR3 is 15 residues. CDR1 is SGDLS, CDR2 YYNGEE, per germline. Trimming stripped 4 bases from V and 4 bases from J, with 17 bases between. This CDR3 reads CASSPSSTGSYGYTF. The CDR3 nucleotides are TGTGCCAGCAGCCCCTCCTCTACAGGGAGCTATGGCTACACCTTC.

To note about this clone: The sample holds other DNA sequences that translate to the same CDR3. V is TRBV6-5 and J is TRBJ2-2, with D unresolved. CDR1 MNHEY and CDR2 SVGAGI come from the germline V gene. V was pared by 2 bases and J by 6 bases, with 7 bases between. The CDR3 consists of 13 residues. The CDR3 reads CASSYGSPGELFF. As DNA, the CDR3 is TGTGCCAGCAGTTACGGCAGCCCCGGGGAGCTGTTTTTT.

J is TRBJ2-1 and V is TRBV27, with D hard to call. Germline V lookup: CDR1 MNHEY, CDR2 SMNVEV (reference sequence). Trimming pared 0 bases from V and 8 bases from J, leaving 5 bases between. The CDR3 extends over 12 amino acids. The CDR3 bases are TGTGCCAGCAGTTTATCCGCCGATGAGCAGTTCTTC. Amino acids: CASSLSADEQFF.

The genes are TRBV19 and TRBJ1-6; D may be TRBD1 (5 bases). With 5 bases removed from V and 8 bases from J, the gap between germline ends came to 13 bases. Germline CDR1 reads LNHDA; CDR2 reads SQIVND (reference sequence). The CDR3 contains 14 residues. CDR3 nucleotide sequence: TGTGCCAGTAGTGGGCTACAGGCAGATTCACCCCTCCACTTT. It codes for CASSGLQADSPLHF.

V gene TRBV5-6 combines with J gene TRBJ1-1, with D unresolved. Germline CDR1 and CDR2: SGHDT and YYEEEE. This CDR3 spans 13 amino acids. Trimming left V 4 bases short and J 3 bases short, with 10 bases between. CDR3 DNA: TGTGCCAGCAGCCTTGGGGTGGACACTGAAGCTTTCTTT. Encoded protein: CASSLGVDTEAFF. The variable domain in full, completed from reference TRBV5-6 and TRBJ1-1, reads DAGVTQSPTHLIKTRGQQVTLRCSPKSGHDTVSWYQQALGQGPQFIFQYYEEEERQRGNFPDRFSGHQFPNYSSELNVNALLLGDSALYLCASSLGVDTEAFFGQGTRLTVV.

This clone was counted a single time. The chain combines TRBV7-6 with TRBJ1-2; 10 positions agree with TRBD1. Germline V gene lookup returns CDR1 SGHVS and CDR2 FNYEAQ. With 4 bases clipped from V and 7 bases from J, the junction kept 12 bases outside the gene matches. The CDR3 contains 16 residues. The chain's CDR3 is CASSSLATGGLGGYTF. CDR3 DNA sequence: TGTGCCAGCAGCTCCCTGGCGACAGGGGGCTTGGGTGGCTACACCTTC. Looking up the rest from reference TRBV7-6 and TRBJ1-2 gives the full variable domain: GAGVSQSPRYKVTKRGQDVALRCDPISGHVSLYWYRQALGQGPEFLTYFNYEAQQDKSGLPNDRFSAERPEGSISTLTIQRTEQRDSAMYRCASSSLATGGLGGYTFGSGTRLTVV.

V is TRBV6-6 and J is TRBJ2-7; 9 bases align to TRBD1. J gave up 3 bases and V 8 bases, and 11 bases lay outside the gene matches. This CDR3 is built from 15 residues. Germline CDR1 is MNHNY and CDR2 is SVGAGI (reference sequence). CDR3: CASVLGGQGLYEQYF. The CDR3 nucleotides read TGTGCCAGCGTCCTCGGGGGACAGGGTCTCTACGAGCAGTACTTC.

The chain's CDR3 is CASSLTSGGEETQYF. The CDR3 bases are TGTGCCAGCAGTTTAACATCCGGCGGCGAAGAGACCCAGTACTTC. The chain couples TRBV27 to TRBJ2-5; D gene unclear. The ends were cut back, 2 bases at V and 3 bases at J, with 13 bases in the middle. This CDR3 spans 15 amino acids. The germline gives CDR1 MNHEY, CDR2 SMNVEV (reference sequence).